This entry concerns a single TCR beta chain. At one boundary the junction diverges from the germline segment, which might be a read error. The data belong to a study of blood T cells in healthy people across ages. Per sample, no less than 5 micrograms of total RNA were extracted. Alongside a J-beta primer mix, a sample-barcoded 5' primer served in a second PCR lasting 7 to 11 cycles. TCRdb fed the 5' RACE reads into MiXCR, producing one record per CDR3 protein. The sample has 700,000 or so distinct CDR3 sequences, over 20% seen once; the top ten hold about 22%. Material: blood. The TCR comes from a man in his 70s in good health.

CDR3 region: CAGSPQGGPPEKLFF. For the CDR3, the DNA is TGTGCCGGCAGCCCTCAGGGTGGCCCCCCTGAAAAACTGTTTTTT. The chain employs TRBV9 and TRBJ1-4; possibly TRBD1 for D (5 bases). The CDR3 length is 15 residues. Germline lookup yields CDR1 SGDLS and CDR2 YYNGEE.